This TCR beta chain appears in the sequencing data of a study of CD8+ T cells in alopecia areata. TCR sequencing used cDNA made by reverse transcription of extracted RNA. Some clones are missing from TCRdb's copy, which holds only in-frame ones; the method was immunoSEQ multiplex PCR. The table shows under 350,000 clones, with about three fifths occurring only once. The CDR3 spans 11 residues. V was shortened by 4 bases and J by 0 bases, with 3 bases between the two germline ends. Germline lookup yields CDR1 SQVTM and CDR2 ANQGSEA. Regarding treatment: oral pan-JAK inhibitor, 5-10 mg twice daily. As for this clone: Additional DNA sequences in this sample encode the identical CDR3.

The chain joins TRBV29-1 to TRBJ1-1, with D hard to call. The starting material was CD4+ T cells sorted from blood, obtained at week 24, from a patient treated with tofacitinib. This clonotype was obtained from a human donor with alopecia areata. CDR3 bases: TGCAGCGTTGCGGTGAACACTGAAGCTTTCTTT. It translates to CSVAVNTEAFF.